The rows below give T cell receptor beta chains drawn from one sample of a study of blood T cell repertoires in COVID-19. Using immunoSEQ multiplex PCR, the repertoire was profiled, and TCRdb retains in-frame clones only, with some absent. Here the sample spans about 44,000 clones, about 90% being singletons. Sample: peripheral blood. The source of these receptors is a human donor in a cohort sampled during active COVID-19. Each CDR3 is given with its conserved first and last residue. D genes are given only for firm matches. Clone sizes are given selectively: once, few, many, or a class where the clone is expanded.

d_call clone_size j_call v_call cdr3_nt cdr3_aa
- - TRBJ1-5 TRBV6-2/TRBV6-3 TGTGCCAGCAGTTACTTGACTTCAGGGGTCGGGCCCCAGCATTTT CASSYLTSGVGPQHF
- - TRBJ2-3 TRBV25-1 TGTGCCAGCAGTGAGAGGGGGACCCGGGGCACAGATACGCAGTATTTT CASSERGTRGTDTQYF
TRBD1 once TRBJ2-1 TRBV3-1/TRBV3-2 TGTGCCAGCAGCCAAGGAATTTACAGGGGGCGTTTTTATAATGAGCAGTTCTTC CASSQGIYRGRFYNEQFF
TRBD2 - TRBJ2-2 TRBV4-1 TGCGCCAGCAGCCGGGGACTAGCGGGAGGAGGGGCCGGGGAGCTGTTTTTT CASSRGLAGGGAGELFF
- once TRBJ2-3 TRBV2 TGTGCCAGCAGTGGAGAAAGCACAGATACGCAGTATTTT CASSGESTDTQYF
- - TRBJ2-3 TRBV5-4 TGTGCCAGCAGCTTTCAGGGGACAGATACGCAGTATTTT CASSFQGTDTQYF
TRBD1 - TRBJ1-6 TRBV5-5 TGTGCCAGCAGTTCCGGGACAGGTAGCTTCCCCCTCCACTTT CASSSGTGSFPLHF
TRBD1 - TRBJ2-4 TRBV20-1 TGCAGTGCTAGTCCAGGGGGTCTAAACATTCAGTACTTC CSASPGGLNIQYF
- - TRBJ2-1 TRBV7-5 TGTGCCAGAAAGCCCTCGAATTCCGTCGGGAATGAGCAGTTCTTC CARKPSNSVGNEQFF
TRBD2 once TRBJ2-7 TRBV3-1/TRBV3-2 TGTGCCAGCAGCCAAGCCGGGACTAGCGCCGCCTACGAGCAGTACTTC CASSQAGTSAAYEQYF
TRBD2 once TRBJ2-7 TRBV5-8 TGTGCCAGCAGCTTGGCGGGGAGGGGACCCTCCCACCGGGGATACGAGCAGTACTTC CASSLAGRGPSHRGYEQYF
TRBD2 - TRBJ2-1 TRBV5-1 TGCGCCAGCAGTCTTGCCGGGACTAGCCGCTACAATGAGCAGTTCTTC CASSLAGTSRYNEQFF
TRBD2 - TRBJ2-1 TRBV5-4 TGTGCCAGCAGCTTGGGCTTGGATACACTAGCGGGCAAAAATGAGCAGTTCTTC CASSLGLDTLAGKNEQFF
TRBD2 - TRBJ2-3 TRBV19 TGTGCCAGTAGTACACAAACTAGCGGGAGTGGTGGAGATACGCAGTATTTT CASSTQTSGSGGDTQYF
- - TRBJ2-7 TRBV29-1 TGCAGCGTTGGCGCAGGGCTAAACTACGAGCAGTACTTC CSVGAGLNYEQYF
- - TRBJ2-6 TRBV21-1 TGTGCCAGCAGCAAAGGTGACAGGCTAGGGGCCAACGTCCTGACTTTC CASSKGDRLGANVLTF
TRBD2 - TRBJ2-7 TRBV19 TGTGCCAGTAGTTCGGGCGGCGGGAGCTCTGTTGGGCAGTACTTC CASSSGGGSSVGQYF
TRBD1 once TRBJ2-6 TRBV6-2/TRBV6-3 TGTGCCAGCAGCTCCGGGACAGGGTACTCTGGGGCCAACGTCCTGACTTTC CASSSGTGYSGANVLTF
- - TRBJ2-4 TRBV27 TGTGCCAGGACAATATTTTTTGGGAGCGCCAAAAACATTCAGTACTTC CARTIFFGSAKNIQYF
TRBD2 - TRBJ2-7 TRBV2 TGTGCCAGCAGTGGATCCAGCGGGAGGAGTTACGAGCAGTACTTC CASSGSSGRSYEQYF
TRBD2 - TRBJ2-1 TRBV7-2 TGTGCCAGCAGCTTAGCAAGGACTAGCGTTGAGCAGTTCTTC CASSLARTSVEQFF
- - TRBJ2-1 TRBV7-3 TGTGCCAGCAGCCCCCCGGGGACTGATGAGCAGTTCTTC CASSPPGTDEQFF
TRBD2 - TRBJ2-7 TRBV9 TGTGCCAGCAGCGTAGCTCCAACTAGCGGGGGACCCTACTACGAGCAGTACTTC CASSVAPTSGGPYYEQYF
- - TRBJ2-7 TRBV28 TGTGCCAGCAGAGGGGGCAGGGGGGTTGTTAGGGAGCAGTACTTC CASRGGRGVVREQYF
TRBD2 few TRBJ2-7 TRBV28 TGTGCCAGCAGTCCCGGGACTAGCGGCTACGAGCAGTACTTC CASSPGTSGYEQYF
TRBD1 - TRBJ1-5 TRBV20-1 TGCAGTGCTAGTGCTTCCGGGACAGGGAATCAGCCCCAGCATTTT CSASASGTGNQPQHF
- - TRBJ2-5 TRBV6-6 TGTGCCAGCAGTTACTCACAGAACCAAGAGACCCAGTACTTC CASSYSQNQETQYF
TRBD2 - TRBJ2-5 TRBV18 TGTGCCAGCTCACCACAGACTAGCACCCGAGGGGAGACCCAGTACTTC CASSPQTSTRGETQYF
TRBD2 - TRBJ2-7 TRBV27 TGTGCCAGTAGCGGGAGGCTCGGCGAGCAGTACTTC CASSGRLGEQYF
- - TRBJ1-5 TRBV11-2 TGTGCCAGCAGCCGTGACTTGGGTAGCAATCAGCCCCAGCATTTT CASSRDLGSNQPQHF
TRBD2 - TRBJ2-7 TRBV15 TGTGCCACCAGCCGAAAGCGGGAGGGCTCCTACGAGCAGTACTTC CATSRKREGSYEQYF
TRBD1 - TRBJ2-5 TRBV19 TGTGCCAGTAGAACAGGGGGGAAAGAGACCCAGTACTTC CASRTGGKETQYF
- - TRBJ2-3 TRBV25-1 TGTGCCAGCAGTGAAGGAAAGATTGGCAGGGTCCCAGATACGCAGTATTTT CASSEGKIGRVPDTQYF
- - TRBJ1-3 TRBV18 TGTGCCAGCTCGGCAGGGGCAGGAAACACCATATATTTT CASSAGAGNTIYF
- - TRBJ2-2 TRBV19 TGTGCCAGTAGTAACTACAAGAACACCGGGGAGCTGTTTTTT CASSNYKNTGELFF
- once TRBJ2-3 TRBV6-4 TGTGCCAGCACCAATCAGGGCGGCACAGATACGCAGTATTTT CASTNQGGTDTQYF
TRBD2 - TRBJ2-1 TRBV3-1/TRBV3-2 TGTGCCAGCAGCCAAGATTTGGGGAGGGTAGGGCTCGGTGAGCAGTTCTTC CASSQDLGRVGLGEQFF
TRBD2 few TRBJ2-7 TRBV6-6 TGTGCCAGCAGCCTTGGACTAGCGGGAGACGAGCAGTACTTC CASSLGLAGDEQYF
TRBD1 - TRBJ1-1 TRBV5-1 TGCGCCAGCAGCCTTGGACAGGAGGGGGCTTTCTTT CASSLGQEGAFF
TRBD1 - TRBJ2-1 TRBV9 TGTGCCAGCAGCGTTACGGGACAGGTGTACAATGAGCAGTTCTTC CASSVTGQVYNEQFF
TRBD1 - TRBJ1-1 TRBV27 TGTGCCAGCAGTTTAGTAGGGGGCGGCACTGAAGCTTTCTTT CASSLVGGGTEAFF
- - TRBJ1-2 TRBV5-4 TGTGCCAGCAGCCTGGCGGGGTACAAGGGCTACACCTTC CASSLAGYKGYTF
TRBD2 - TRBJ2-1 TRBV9 TGTGCCAGCAGCGCCGGGACTAGTTTTTTCAATGAGCAGTTCTTC CASSAGTSFFNEQFF
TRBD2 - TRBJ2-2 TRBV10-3 TGTGCCACTTTAGCCGGGACTAGCGGGAGAAACACCGGGGAGCTGTTTTTT CATLAGTSGRNTGELFF
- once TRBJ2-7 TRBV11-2 TGTGCCAGCAGCTCAGGCCCGATCCTTTACGAGCAGTACTTC CASSSGPILYEQYF
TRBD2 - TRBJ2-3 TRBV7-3 TGTGCCAGCAGCTCCCCGCGGGTGGCGACTAGCGGGAGGGAGAAAGATACGCAGTATTTT CASSSPRVATSGREKDTQYF
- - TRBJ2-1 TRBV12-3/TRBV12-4 TGTGCCAGCAGTCCCCGGGTCGAGCAGTTCTTC CASSPRVEQFF
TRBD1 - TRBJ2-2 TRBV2 TGTGCCAGCAGGGGACAGGGGAACACCGGGGAGCTGTTTTTT CASRGQGNTGELFF
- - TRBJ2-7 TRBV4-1 TGCGCCAGCAGCCAAGAGCGGAACTCCTACGAGCAGTACTTC CASSQERNSYEQYF
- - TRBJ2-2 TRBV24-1 TGTGCCACCAGTGATTTGTCCAGGGCTCCGGGCACCGGGGAGCTGTTTTTT CATSDLSRAPGTGELFF
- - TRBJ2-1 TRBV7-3 TGTGCCAGCAGCTCGCATTCGGGGGGCCCCTACAATGAGCAGTTCTTC CASSSHSGGPYNEQFF
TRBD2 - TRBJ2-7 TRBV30 TGTGCCTGGAGTGTACATAAGCGGGAGGGCCGGTACGAGCAGTACTTC CAWSVHKREGRYEQYF
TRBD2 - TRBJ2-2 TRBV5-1 TGCGCCAGCAGCTTGGCCATAGCGGGAGGAGACACCGGGGAGCTGTTTTTT CASSLAIAGGDTGELFF
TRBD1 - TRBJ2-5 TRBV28 TGTGCCAGCAGATACACAGGGGCGAGGCAAGAGACCCAGTACTTC CASRYTGARQETQYF
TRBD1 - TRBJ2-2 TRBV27 TGTGCCAGCCGACAGGGGGCGAAGGGCGGGGAGCTGTTTTTT CASRQGAKGGELFF
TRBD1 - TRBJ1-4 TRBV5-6 TGTGCCAGCAGCTGGGGCGGGACAGGGACTAATGAAAAACTGTTTTTT CASSWGGTGTNEKLFF
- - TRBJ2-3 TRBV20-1 TGCAGTGCTAGTCCCGGAGATACGCAGTATTTT CSASPGDTQYF
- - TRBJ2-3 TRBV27 TGTGCCAGCACCTTAACAGGAGGGGTTGGAGATACGCAGTATTTT CASTLTGGVGDTQYF
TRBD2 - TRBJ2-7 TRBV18 TGTGCCAGCTCACCACCAGCGGGAGTCTACGAGCAGTACTTC CASSPPAGVYEQYF
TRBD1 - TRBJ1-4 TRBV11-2 TGTGCCAGCAGCTTAGGGGGGACAGGGCCGGAAAAACTGTTTTTT CASSLGGTGPEKLFF